The source of this TCR beta chain is a study of cytomegalovirus exposure and HLA in healthy donors. In the study overall: When 350 to 500 donors were genotyped, roughly 82% of them were found to fall in the Caucasian-associated ancestry cluster.

Germline lookup yields CDR1 MDHEN and CDR2 SYDVKM. The V end was cut by 7 bases, the J end by 4 bases, with 5 bases between. This CDR3 region has 11 residues. Study-wide results and limits: Analyses of presence and absence presupposed an approximately uniform sequencing depth across donors. Per a prior analysis, the majority of TCR beta V segments were productive roughly 87% or roughly 30% of the time.

The PCR ran on 60 Vbeta and 13 Jbeta primers. Only in-frame clones appear in the TCRdb table, and some are missing; sequencing was by immunoSEQ multiplex PCR. There are some 200,000 clones in the sample; 70% to 80% occur only once, and around 0.2% lies in the top ten. As to this clone: The target antigen is unknown.

Sequencing was done on a sample of PBMCs. The TCR sequence derives from a girl aged 2 to 10 in good health and CMV-seronegative. The chain has TRBV28 and TRBJ1-3; no clear D. The CDR3 spells CASTSGNTIYF. CDR3 nucleotides: TGTGCCAGCACAAGCGGAAACACCATATATTTT.